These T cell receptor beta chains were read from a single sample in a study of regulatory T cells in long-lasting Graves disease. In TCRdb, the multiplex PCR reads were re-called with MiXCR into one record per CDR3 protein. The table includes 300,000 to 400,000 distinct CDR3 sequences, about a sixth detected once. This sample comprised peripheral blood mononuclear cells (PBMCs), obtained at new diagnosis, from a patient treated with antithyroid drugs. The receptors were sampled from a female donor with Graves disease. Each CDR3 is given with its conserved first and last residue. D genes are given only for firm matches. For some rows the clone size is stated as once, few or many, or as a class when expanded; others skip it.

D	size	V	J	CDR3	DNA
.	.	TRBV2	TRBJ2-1	CASSDMARGSGINEQFF	TGTGCCAGCAGTGATATGGCGAGGGGGTCGGGTATCAATGAGCAGTTCTTC
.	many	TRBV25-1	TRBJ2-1	CASSDPRYGAPGQGLPNEQFF	TGTGCCAGCAGTGATCCAAGATACGGGGCTCCGGGACAAGGCTTACCCAATGAGCAGTTCTTC
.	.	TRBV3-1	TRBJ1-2	CASSQAGAVGYGYTF	TGTGCCAGCAGCCAGGCAGGCGCTGTCGGTTATGGCTACACCTTC
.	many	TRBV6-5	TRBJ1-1	CASSYGTTPMNTEAFF	TGTGCCAGCAGTTACGGGACAACACCGATGAACACTGAAGCTTTCTTT
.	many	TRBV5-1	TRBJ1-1	CASSPGGGVGEAFF	TGCGCCAGCAGCCCTGGAGGAGGGGTTGGTGAAGCTTTCTTT
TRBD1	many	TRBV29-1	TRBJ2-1	CSVDGQGSYNEQFF	TGCAGCGTCGACGGACAGGGTTCCTACAATGAGCAGTTCTTC
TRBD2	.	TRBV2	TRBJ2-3	CASSEWGGSDTQYF	TGTGCCAGCAGTGAGTGGGGGGGGTCAGATACGCAGTATTTT
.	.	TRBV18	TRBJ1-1	CASSPPRGPTEAFF	TGTGCCAGCTCACCACCGAGGGGCCCCACTGAAGCTTTCTTT
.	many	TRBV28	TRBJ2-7	CASSSFSYEQYF	TGTGCCAGCAGTTCTTTTTCCTACGAGCAGTACTTC
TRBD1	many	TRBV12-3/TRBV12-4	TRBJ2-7	CASSRIWDRSYEQYF	TGTGCCAGCAGTCGTATATGGGACAGGTCCTACGAGCAGTACTTC
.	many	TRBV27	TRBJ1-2	CASKPARVHDYTF	TGTGCCAGCAAACCCGCCAGGGTACACGACTACACCTTC
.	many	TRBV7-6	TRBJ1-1	CASSLESDSNTEAFF	TGTGCCAGCAGCTTAGAGTCGGACTCAAACACTGAAGCTTTCTTT
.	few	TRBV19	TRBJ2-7	CASSWAEGGYEQYF	TGTGCCAGTAGTTGGGCCGAGGGCGGCTACGAGCAGTACTTC
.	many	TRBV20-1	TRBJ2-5	CSGRGPQETQYF	TGCAGTGGGCGGGGGCCCCAAGAGACCCAGTACTTC
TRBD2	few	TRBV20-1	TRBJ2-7	CSARPKGLAVYEQYF	TGCAGTGCTCGACCCAAGGGACTAGCGGTCTACGAGCAGTACTTC
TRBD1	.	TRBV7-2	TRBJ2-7	CASSSWDSHYEQYF	TGTGCCAGCAGCTCATGGGACAGCCACTACGAGCAGTACTTC
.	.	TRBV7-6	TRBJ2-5	CASSLARGAQETQYF	TGTGCCAGCAGCTTAGCAAGGGGGGCACAAGAGACCCAGTACTTC
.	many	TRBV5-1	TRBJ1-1	CASSGRGGNTEAFF	TGCGCCAGCAGCGGCCGGGGGGGGAACACTGAAGCTTTCTTT
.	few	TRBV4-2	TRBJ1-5	CASSQDSPGEGNQPQHF	TGTGCCAGCAGCCAAGATTCCCCCGGAGAGGGCAATCAGCCCCAGCATTTT
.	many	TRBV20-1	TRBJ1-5	CSARGGERNQPQHF	TGCAGTGCTAGAGGGGGGGAGAGGAATCAGCCCCAGCATTTT
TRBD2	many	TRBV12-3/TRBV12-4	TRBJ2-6	CASSPTSGRYSGANVLTF	TGTGCCAGCAGCCCCACTAGCGGGAGATACTCTGGGGCCAACGTCCTGACTTTC
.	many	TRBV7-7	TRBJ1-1	CASSLNSASYPFF	TGTGCTAGCAGCTTAAACAGCGCTTCTTACCCTTTCTTT